This T cell receptor beta chain was captured in a study of control samples from healthy donors and cancer patients. The CDR3 loop spans 15 amino acids. Trimming shortened V by 3 bases and J by 1 base, and 12 bases separated the two germline ends. CDR1 MNHNS and CDR2 SASEGT come from the germline V gene. The assay was immunoSEQ multiplex PCR, and TCRdb's table has in-frame clones only and misses some. In the table there are 150,000 to 200,000 clones, 91% of which are singletons. Sequences were obtained from blood. This TCR derives from a young woman in good health. The rearrangement uses TRBV6-1 and TRBJ1-1; D might be TRBD1 (5 bases). DNA of the CDR3: TGTGCCAGCAGTGACCCGGGACGCACGAACACTGAAGCTTTCTTT. It yields the protein CASSDPGRTNTEAFF.